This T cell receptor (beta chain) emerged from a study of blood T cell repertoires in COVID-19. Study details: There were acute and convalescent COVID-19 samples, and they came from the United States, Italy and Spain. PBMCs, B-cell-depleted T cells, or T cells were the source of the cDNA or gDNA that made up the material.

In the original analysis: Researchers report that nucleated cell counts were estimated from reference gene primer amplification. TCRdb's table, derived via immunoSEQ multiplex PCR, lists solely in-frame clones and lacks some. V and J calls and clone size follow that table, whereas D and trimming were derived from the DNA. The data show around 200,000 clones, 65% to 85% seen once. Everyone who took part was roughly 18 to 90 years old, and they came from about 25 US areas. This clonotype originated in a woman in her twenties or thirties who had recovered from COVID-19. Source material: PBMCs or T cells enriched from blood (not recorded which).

Written as DNA, the CDR3 is TGTGCCAGCAGATTGGGGCGGGAGGCATCTAATGAGCAGTTCTTC. Translation: CASRLGREASNEQFF. V usage is TRBV2 and J usage is TRBJ2-1; 8 bases fit TRBD2. Losses at the gene ends were 6 bases for V and 7 bases for J; bases not matched to a gene: 11. Germline V gene sequence: CDR1 SNHLY, CDR2 FYNNEI. The CDR3 sequence is 15 residues long.